This T cell receptor (beta chain) was captured by sequencing in a study of OX40 agonist ivuxolimab in advanced cancers. Looking at the study overall: Treatment of patients was with ivuxolimab, an agonistic anti-OX40 (CD134) antibody. Every 2 weeks, patients got intravenous ivuxolimab at one of six dose levels (0.01-10 mg/kg).

Sequencing used immunoSEQ multiplex PCR; TCRdb keeps in-frame clones, though not all of them. The table lists about 36,000 clones, 74% of them singletons. Findings and limits, study-wide: CD8+ T cells were the subset that, on average, had more expanded clones than CD4+.

The CDR3 has 13 amino acids. V lost 0 bases to trimming and J lost 9 bases, with 9 bases between them. Germline V gene sequence: CDR1 MNHNS, CDR2 SASEGT. With respect to this clone: The target antigen is unknown.

This sequence joins TRBV6-1 and TRBJ1-3; D is unclear. Sequencing used CD4+ or CD8+ T cells sorted from blood, obtained in a trial of the OX40 agonist ivuxolimab. The TCR was taken from an adult with an advanced solid tumor such as melanoma, head and neck, liver or kidney cancer. The CDR3 loop reads CASSEAPSSTIYF. Written as DNA, the CDR3 is TGTGCCAGCAGTGAAGCACCCTCAAGCACCATATATTTT.